This T cell receptor (beta chain) was observed in a study of blood T cell repertoires in COVID-19. For the study at large: Donors in the United States, Italy and Spain gave samples during acute or convalescent COVID-19. PBMCs, B-cell-depleted T cells, or T cells provided the cDNA or gDNA that made up the material.

In the source study's methods: Estimated nucleated cell counts came from reference gene primer amplification. TCRdb's copy holds only in-frame clones and misses some; the assay was immunoSEQ multiplex PCR. Clone size and V and J calls were adopted from that table, with D and trimming inferred from the DNA. The data contain 310,000 or so clones, around 88% of them singletons. Sequencing used peripheral blood. The sequence was obtained from a woman in her forties or fifties with acute or convalescent COVID-19.

CDR3 loop: CASSFGTTNEKLFF. In nucleotides, the CDR3 is TGCGCCAGCAGCTTCGGTACAACTAATGAAAAACTGTTTTTT. The genes are TRBV5-1 and TRBJ1-4; D is unresolved. Looked up from germline, CDR1 is SGHRS and CDR2 is YFSETQ. The V and J ends lost 2 bases and 0 bases respectively, with 5 bases between them. CDR3 length: 14 residues.